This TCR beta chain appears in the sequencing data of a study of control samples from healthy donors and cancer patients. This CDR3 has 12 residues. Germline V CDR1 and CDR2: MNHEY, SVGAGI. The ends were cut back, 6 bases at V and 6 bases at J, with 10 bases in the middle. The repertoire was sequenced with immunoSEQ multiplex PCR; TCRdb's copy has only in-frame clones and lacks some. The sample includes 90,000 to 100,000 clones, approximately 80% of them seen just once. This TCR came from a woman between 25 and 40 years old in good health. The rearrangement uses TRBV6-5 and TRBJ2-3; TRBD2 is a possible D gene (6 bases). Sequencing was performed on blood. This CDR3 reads CASRHAGDTQYF. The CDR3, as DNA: TGTGCCAGCAGACACGCGGGGGATACGCAGTATTTT.